These T cell receptor beta chains were read from a single sample in a study of T-cell reconstitution after alpha-beta-depleted transplantation in children. TCRdb fed the PCR reads into MiXCR, producing one record per CDR3 protein. The sample contains hundreds of thousands of distinct CDR3 sequences, 16% of which appear only once. Sequenced material: PBMCs from the stem cell graft donor, taken from the stem cell graft. Every receptor here comes from a human donor who donated a stem cell graft to a child with acute myeloid leukemia. Both conserved end residues are trimmed from each CDR3.

V,J,CDR3
TRBV20-1,TRBJ1-6,SATDRLNSPLH
TRBV10-3,TRBJ2-1,ASNGGVNEQF
TRBV2,TRBJ1-5,ASSEQYSNQPQH
TRBV4-3,TRBJ2-7,ASSQDASGIYEQY
TRBV20-1,TRBJ2-2,SAREGYVDTGELF
TRBV20-1,TRBJ1-4,SARELPGEKLF
TRBV12-5,TRBJ1-5,ASGSPRQPQH
TRBV20-1,TRBJ1-4,SARVQLNEKLF
TRBV4-3,TRBJ1-2,ASSQEDRGRDGYT
TRBV5-6,TRBJ2-3,ASSLAGYQMADTQY
TRBV15,TRBJ1-6,ATSRDYGGGDSPLH
TRBV20-1,TRBJ2-1,SASGGGTSGVNEQF